These 14 T cell receptor beta chains came from one sample sequenced in a study of T cell changes during pregnancy in multiple sclerosis. The data were produced by immunoSEQ multiplex PCR, yet TCRdb's version contains in-frame clones alone and is incomplete. Of tens of thousands of clones detected, 70% to 90% appear once; the ten largest clones hold about 1.8%. Sequences were derived from peripheral blood, sampled in the first trimester of pregnancy. The receptors come from a female donor with multiple sclerosis, enrolled in a pregnancy study.

This chain connects TRBV5-6 to TRBJ2-3; 10 bases line up with TRBD2. This CDR3 region has 16 residues. CDR1 is SGHDT and CDR2 is YYEEEE in the germline V gene. V was clipped by 0 bases and J by 0 bases; unmatched bases: 1. The CDR3 sequence is CASSLATSGSTDTQYF. The CDR3 region has the DNA TGTGCCAGCAGCTTGGCGACTAGCGGGAGCACAGATACGCAGTATTTT.

CDR3 sequence reads: CASSLKRVTEAFF. The CDR3, as DNA: TGTGCCAGCAGCTTGAAGAGGGTCACTGAAGCTTTCTTT. This rearrangement joins TRBV5-4 to TRBJ1-1; D not certain. Trimming took off 1 base at V and 4 bases at J, with 8 bases between the two ends. The germline V gene has CDR1 SGHNT and CDR2 YYREEE (reference sequence). The CDR3 runs 13 residues.

The J gene is TRBJ1-2, the V gene TRBV20-1, with TRBD1 matching over 9 bases. Germline V gene data show CDR1 as DFQATT and CDR2 as SNEGSKA (reference sequence). The CDR3 covers 11 residues. The V gene end was trimmed by 4 bases and the J gene end by 10 bases; junction bases not matched to a gene: 4. The CDR3 region is CSAIQGADYTF. CDR3 nucleotides: TGCAGTGCTATACAGGGGGCGGACTACACCTTC.

The rearrangement links TRBV2 to TRBJ2-1, with a possible D match to TRBD2 (7 bases). This CDR3 region has 16 residues. Trimming removed 11 bases at V and 0 bases at J, with 20 bases between. CDR1 is SNHLY, CDR2 FYNNEI, per germline. CDR3 sequence (DNA): TGTGCCCTCACGGGGGGCGGCCACCTCTCCTACAATGAGCAGTTCTTC. Amino acid sequence: CALTGGGHLSYNEQFF.

J is TRBJ2-3 and V is TRBV28; tentatively, D is TRBD1 (6 bases). Germline lookup yields CDR1 MDHEN and CDR2 SYDVKM. The germline V and J ends were trimmed by 5 bases and 5 bases, with 14 bases remaining between them. The CDR3 is made up of 14 amino acids. This CDR3 is CASSTGQRIDTQYF. The CDR3 DNA reads as TGTGCCAGCAGTACCGGACAGAGGATAGATACGCAGTATTTT.

The chain recombines TRBV28 with TRBJ2-1, with 10 bases fitting TRBD2. The V segment lost 7 bases and the J segment 7 bases; nucleotides outside the gene matches: 7. The CDR3 runs to 14 residues. Per germline, CDR1 MDHEN and CDR2 SYDVKM. CDR3 residues: CASTLAGVWNEQFF. As DNA, the CDR3 is TGTGCCAGCACCCTAGCGGGAGTATGGAATGAGCAGTTCTTC.

V and J are TRBV11-2 and TRBJ2-1; the D gene is possibly TRBD2 (5 bases). Germline-derived CDR1 and CDR2 are SGHAT and FQNNGV. CDR3 length: 14 residues. Between the trimmed V and J ends, which lost 0 bases and 10 bases, there was a span of 13 bases. The CDR3 DNA follows: TGTGCCAGCAGCTTAGATCGGAGAGGGCCCGAGCAGTTCTTC. It specifies CASSLDRRGPEQFF. Variable domain in full (rest from reference TRBV11-2 and TRBJ2-1): EAGVAQSPRYKIIEKRQSVAFWCNPISGHATLYWYQQILGQGPKLLIQFQNNGVVDDSQLPKDRFSAERLKGVDSTLKIQPAKLEDSAVYLCASSLDRRGPEQFFGPGTRLTVL.

This chain uses TRBV5-1 with TRBJ2-1; D is unclear. Trimming cost V 0 bases and J 0 bases, with 7 bases left between them. The germline gives CDR1 SGHRS, CDR2 YFSETQ. The CDR3 is 15 amino acids. The CDR3, as DNA: TGCGCCAGCAGCTTGGCAGTGATCTCCTACAATGAGCAGTTCTTC. Translation: CASSLAVISYNEQFF. Looking up the rest from reference TRBV5-1 and TRBJ2-1 gives the full variable domain: KAGVTQTPRYLIKTRGQQVTLSCSPISGHRSVSWYQQTPGQGLQFLFEYFSETQRNKGNFPGRFSGRQFSNSRSEMNVSTLELGDSALYLCASSLAVISYNEQFFGPGTRLTVL.

The chain employs TRBV4-1 and TRBJ2-1, with 8 bases matching TRBD2. CDR1 MGHRA and CDR2 YSYEKL come from the germline V gene. This CDR3 comprises 17 residues. With 2 bases clipped from V and 4 bases from J, the junction kept 10 bases outside the gene matches. In nucleotides, the CDR3 is TGCGCCAGCAGCCAACCATTGGCTAGCGGGTTATACAATGAGCAGTTCTTC. Residues: CASSQPLASGLYNEQFF.

V is TRBV10-2 and J is TRBJ1-2; D is undetermined. Germline lookup yields CDR1 WSHSY and CDR2 SAAADI. V was trimmed by 2 bases and J by 2 bases, leaving 9 bases between them. The CDR3 is 14 residues long. The CDR3 loop is CASSEVRLNYGYTF. The CDR3 coding sequence is TGCGCCAGCAGTGAGGTCCGTCTAAACTATGGCTACACCTTC.

The chain recombines TRBV6-4 with TRBJ2-3; 15 bases line up with TRBD2. CDR3 length: 14 amino acids. V lost 9 bases to trimming and J lost 6 bases; unmatched junction nucleotides: 4. Germline CDR1 and CDR2: MRHNA and SNTAGT. DNA of the CDR3: TGTGCCAGAGTCGGGACTAGCGGGAGGGATACGCAGTATTTT. Its translation: CARVGTSGRDTQYF.

This clone was seen a handful of times. V gene TRBV7-2 combines with J gene TRBJ1-3; D unclear. The germline CDR1 and CDR2 sequences are SGHTA and FQGNSA. The CDR3 runs 13 residues. V lost 3 bases and J 0 bases, leaving 3 bases between the germline ends. CDR3: CASSLASGNTIYF. In nucleotides, the CDR3 is TGTGCCAGCAGCTTGGCCTCTGGAAACACCATATATTTT.

The chain couples TRBV10-3 to TRBJ1-5, with 8 bases lining up with TRBD1. Germline CDR1 reads ENHRY; CDR2 reads SYGVKD. The junction had 12 bases not matched to a gene; V was cut back by 2 bases and J by 6 bases. CDR3 size: 17 residues. The CDR3 nucleotides are TGTGCCATCAGTGAGACTGCAGGGCACACAGGGGGTCAGCCCCAGCATTTT. Its protein product is CAISETAGHTGGQPQHF.

CDR3 DNA: TGCGCCAGCAGCTTGGGGACTAGCGGGATCACAGATACGCAGTATTTT. Protein product: CASSLGTSGITDTQYF. The chain joins TRBV5-1 to TRBJ2-3; 12 nucleotides match TRBD2. This CDR3 has 16 amino acids. Germline lookup yields CDR1 SGHRS and CDR2 YFSETQ. J was trimmed by 2 bases and V by 0 bases; bases with no gene match: 1.